This TCR beta chain was recovered during a study of shared clonotypes between healthy human individuals. Study conclusions and caveats: The study generally estimated greater richness for naive than memory subsets.

Positively selected for CCR7, the CD45RO-negative cells used as naive CD8 cells excluded terminally differentiated effector memory CD45RA+ cells. Each sample came from a Caucasian adult donor living in Nashville, Tennessee. Sequencing was performed with immunoSEQ multiplex PCR; in TCRdb, only in-frame clones are kept and a portion is missing. The sample lists a few million clones, roughly 95% seen once, with approximately 1.7% in the top ten. As concerns this clone: Its antigen is not known.

This receptor was identified in a young man in good health. Some clones in this sample may be carry-over from other donors' samples. What was sequenced was naive CD8+ T cells from PBMCs.

The CDR3 region is CATSSPPSGEQYF. The CDR3, as DNA: TGTGCCACCAGCAGCCCCCCTTCGGGCGAGCAGTACTTC. The V call is TRBV15, the J call TRBJ2-7, with no clear D. CDR3 length: 13 residues. Germline V CDR1 and CDR2: LNHNV, YYDKDF (reference sequence). V gave up 3 bases and J gave up 6 bases, with 12 bases separating them.